Sequencing of this T cell receptor (beta chain) was carried out in a study of response to subunit inactivated influenza vaccine (dated by TCRdb to the late 2010s). For the study in its entirety: Deep quantitative profiling of the T cell receptor repertoire was used in the study to follow responses to a trivalent subunit inactivated influenza vaccine.

To prepare the library, RT-PCR was applied. Sequencing was carried out with an Illumina HiSeq 2500. Through fastp at Q25 and MiXCR, TCRdb rebuilt clones from the public reads, retaining in-frame beta chains. Rows are combined by CDR3 protein, so each entry shows the most common genes and DNA. The sample contains roughly 790,000 distinct CDR3 sequences, around 20% of them found a single time. The biggest ten clones account for roughly a tenth of the sample. Cut back by 2 bases and 1 base, the V and J ends lie 5 bases apart. The germline V gene gives CDR1 as SQVTM and CDR2 as ANQGSEA. The CDR3 starts with the cysteine, ends with the phenylalanine, and has 12 residues. Only the CDR3 DNA is retained, 36 bases long and in frame from the first base. Results and caveats for the whole study, not just this receptor: According to the authors, only a limited number of new T cells may be recruited by each seasonal influenza vaccination.

About this clonotype: What this receptor recognizes is not known. No base quality values were provided; no much bigger clone lies one nucleotide off.

The receptor comes from a man between 50 and 59 years old who received an inactivated influenza vaccine. Donor details come from another sample of the same person, matched by shared clones. The sequenced sample was PBMCs from blood, obtained 5 to 6 days after vaccination. The chain links TRBV29-1 with TRBJ2-5; the D gene is perhaps TRBD2, on 5 matching bases. The DNA reads as follows: TGCAGCGTTGAAACTAGCCAAGAGACCCAGTACTTC. Its translation reads: CSVETSQETQYF.